These 21 T cell receptor beta chains originate from one sample sequenced in a study of T cell responses to AZD1222 COVID-19 vaccine. The repertoire was sequenced with immunoSEQ multiplex PCR; TCRdb's copy has only in-frame clones and lacks some. The sample holds about 99,000 clones, roughly 89% seen once. The material was peripheral blood, obtained on day 0 of AZD1222 vaccination. These receptors all stem from an adult in good health.

The chain recombines TRBV11-2 with TRBJ2-5; 7 bases are a match to TRBD1. The V gene end was trimmed by 2 bases and the J gene end by 0 bases; junction bases not matched to a gene: 6. The CDR3 is made up of 16 amino acids. Germline loops: CDR1 SGHAT, CDR2 FQNNGV. The CDR3: CASSLSDRVNQETQYF. CDR3 sequence (DNA): TGTGCCAGCAGCTTATCAGACAGGGTGAACCAAGAGACCCAGTACTTC.

V and J are TRBV7-3 and TRBJ2-6, with no clear D. Germline V lookup: CDR1 SGHTA, CDR2 FQGTGA. V gave up 2 bases and J gave up 0 bases, with 8 bases separating them. There are 16 residues in the CDR3. The CDR3 bases are TGTGCCAGCAGCTTAGGTCTTAGCTCTGGGGCCAACGTCCTGACTTTC. This translates into CASSLGLSSGANVLTF.

This clone was detected a few times. The V and J genes are TRBV14 and TRBJ2-6, with TRBD1 matching 11 bases. Trimming at V came to 4 bases and at J to 4 bases, leaving 6 bases not matched to a gene. Germline values: CDR1 SGHDN, CDR2 FVKESK. The CDR3 runs 17 residues. CDR3 coding DNA: TGTGCCAGCAGCCCCTGGGGACAGGGGGACGGGGCCAACGTCCTGACTTTC. It codes for CASSPWGQGDGANVLTF.

In this sample, this clone turned up once. The chain joins TRBV3-1 (or the pseudogene TRBV3-2) to TRBJ2-7; D remains ambiguous. Germline loops: CDR1 LGHDT, CDR2 YNNKEL (reference sequence). The CDR3 totals 12 residues. Trimming cost V 1 base and J 2 bases, with 3 bases left between them. CDR3: CASSQGPYEQYF. The CDR3 nucleotides read TGTGCCAGCAGCCAAGGCCCCTACGAGCAGTACTTC.

This chain uses TRBV27 with TRBJ2-5; maybe TRBD1 (6 bases). The CDR3 loop spans 14 amino acids. The V end lost 5 bases, the J end lost 5 bases, and 15 bases lay between the germline ends. The germline CDR1 and CDR2 sequences are MNHEY and SMNVEV (reference sequence). The CDR3 DNA reads TGTGCCAGCAGTCCACGACAGGTGGGGGAGACCCAGTACTTC. Its translation is CASSPRQVGETQYF.

The V gene is TRBV4-2, the J gene TRBJ1-5; the match to TRBD1 covers 10 bases. V was clipped by 1 base and J by 6 bases; unmatched bases: 6. Looked up from germline, CDR1 is LGHNA and CDR2 is YNFKEQ. This CDR3 comprises 16 residues. The CDR3 nucleotides are TGTGCCAGCAGCCAAGGGACAGGGGGGCCCGCTCAGCCCCAGCATTTT. It codes for CASSQGTGGPAQPQHF.

J is TRBJ2-7 and V is TRBV28; a weak D match, TRBD2 (5 bases). V was trimmed by 6 bases and J by 2 bases, leaving 8 bases between them. Germline V gives CDR1 MDHEN, CDR2 SYDVKM. This CDR3 is 12 amino acids long. CDR3 DNA sequence: TGTGCCAGCAGCCGGCGGGCCTACGAGCAGTACTTC. Its translation: CASSRRAYEQYF.

This rearrangement joins TRBV25-1 to TRBJ1-6, with 8 bases lining up with TRBD1. Germline trimming cut 6 bases from V and 3 bases from J; bases unmatched to any gene: 1. Germline V gene sequence: CDR1 MGHDK, CDR2 SYGVNS. This CDR3 is built from 14 residues. The CDR3 DNA reads TGTGCCAGCAGCACAGGGGGCTATAATTCACCCCTCCACTTT. Amino acids: CASSTGGYNSPLHF.

V is TRBV7-2 and J is TRBJ2-7; no reliable D call. V gave up 1 base and J gave up 5 bases, with 3 bases separating them. The CDR3 has 11 residues. Germline V gene lookup returns CDR1 SGHTA and CDR2 FQGNSA. This chain's CDR3 is CASSLDNEQYF. DNA of the CDR3: TGTGCCAGCAGCTTAGATAACGAGCAGTACTTC.

The CDR3 protein is CASSHSSTEGGYEQYF. Here the CDR3 DNA reads TGCGCCAGCAGCCATTCATCGACGGAGGGTGGGTACGAGCAGTACTTC. V gene TRBV4-1 combines with J gene TRBJ2-7, with D possibly TRBD2 on 6 matching bases. V was shortened by 3 bases and J by 4 bases, with 19 bases between the two germline ends. This CDR3 has 16 amino acids. Germline V lookup: CDR1 MGHRA, CDR2 YSYEKL.

The count of this clone is one. V gene TRBV15 combines with J gene TRBJ1-4; D call uncertain. In germline, CDR1 is LNHNV, CDR2 YYDKDF (reference sequence). Trimming removed 5 bases at V and 5 bases at J, with 15 bases between. The CDR3 sequence is 15 residues long. The CDR3 sequence: CATSGSGSLNEKLFF. The CDR3 DNA reads as TGTGCCACCAGCGGGAGCGGGTCACTGAATGAAAAACTGTTTTTT.

V and J are TRBV7-8 and TRBJ2-1; 8 nucleotides match TRBD1. Germline lookup yields CDR1 SGHVS and CDR2 FQNEAQ. The junction had 7 bases not matched to a gene; V was cut back by 5 bases and J by 4 bases. The CDR3 runs to 15 residues. The CDR3 sequence is CASSTQQGGYNEQFF. The CDR3 region has the DNA TGTGCCAGCAGCACCCAACAGGGGGGTTACAATGAGCAGTTCTTC. Looking up the rest from reference TRBV7-8 and TRBJ2-1 gives the full variable domain: GAGVSQSPRYKVAKRGQDVALRCDPISGHVSLFWYQQALGQGPEFLTYFQNEAQLDKSGLPSDRFFAERPEGSVSTLKIQRTQQEDSAVYLCASSTQQGGYNEQFFGPGTRLTVL.

This chain connects TRBV7-9 to TRBJ1-2; D is perhaps TRBD1 (5 bases). The ends were cut back, 6 bases at V and 14 bases at J, with 22 bases in the middle. The CDR3 runs to 13 residues. CDR1 and CDR2 from the germline V gene are SEHNR and FQNEAQ (reference sequence). This CDR3 reads CASRGGGNPPRTF. In nucleotides, the CDR3 is TGTGCCAGCAGGGGTGGGGGGAACCCTCCAAGGACCTTC.

The rearrangement uses TRBV30 and TRBJ2-7, with 11 bases matching TRBD2. Trimming at V came to 0 bases and at J to 1 base, leaving 5 bases not matched to a gene. CDR1 is GTSNPN and CDR2 is SVGIG in the germline V gene (reference sequence). This CDR3 comprises 16 residues. The CDR3 is CAWSVTSGRASYEQYF. In DNA form, the CDR3 reads TGTGCCTGGAGTGTAACTAGCGGGAGAGCATCCTACGAGCAGTACTTC.

The genes are TRBV29-1 and TRBJ2-2, with TRBD2 matching over 7 bases. Germline V lookup: CDR1 SQVTM, CDR2 ANQGSEA. The V segment lost 3 bases and the J segment 3 bases; nucleotides outside the gene matches: 7. The CDR3 has 15 residues. The CDR3, as DNA: TGCAGCGTTGAGGCGGGGGATTATTACACCGGGGAGCTGTTTTTT. This sequence encodes CSVEAGDYYTGELFF.

This chain links TRBV15 with TRBJ2-7; no clear D gene. CDR3 length equals 13 residues. V was pared by 2 bases and J by 2 bases, with 7 bases between. The germline V gene has CDR1 LNHNV and CDR2 YYDKDF (reference sequence). CDR3 amino acids: CATSRSPTYEQYF. The DNA for the CDR3 is TGTGCCACCAGCAGATCACCGACCTACGAGCAGTACTTC.

The chain joins TRBV7-2 to TRBJ1-3, with D hard to call. This CDR3 has 16 residues. The V end lost 1 base, the J end lost 0 bases, and 10 bases lay between the germline ends. Germline CDR1 and CDR2: SGHTA and FQGNSA. The CDR3 bases are TGTGCCAGCAGCTTAGGTCAGGTTAACTCTGGAAACACCATATATTTT. Its protein product is CASSLGQVNSGNTIYF. Based on the CDR3 plus reference TRBV7-2 and TRBJ1-3, the full variable domain is GAGVSQSPSNKVTEKGKDVELRCDPISGHTALYWYRQSLGQGLEFLIYFQGNSAPDKSGLPSDRFSAERTGGSVSTLTIQRTQQEDSAVYLCASSLGQVNSGNTIYFGEGSWLTVV.

The chain is built from TRBV3-1 (or the pseudogene TRBV3-2) and TRBJ2-5; 8 positions agree with TRBD2. V gave up 1 base and J gave up 5 bases; unmatched junction bases: 6. CDR1 is LGHDT, CDR2 YNNKEL, per germline (reference sequence). CDR3 size: 15 residues. CDR3 sequence (DNA): TGTGCCAGCAGCCAAGGAAGCGGGAGAGACGAGACCCAGTACTTC. Its translation is CASSQGSGRDETQYF.

The J gene is TRBJ1-5, the V gene TRBV19; the D is unclear. Per germline, CDR1 LNHDA and CDR2 SQIVND (reference sequence). CDR3 size: 12 residues. The ends were cut back, 1 base at V and 4 bases at J, with 2 bases in the middle. The CDR3: CASSIGNQPQHF. CDR3 DNA: TGTGCCAGTAGTATAGGGAATCAGCCCCAGCATTTT. The variable domain in full, with the rest retrieved from reference TRBV19 and TRBJ1-5, is DGGITQSPKYLFRKEGQNVTLSCEQNLNHDAMYWYRQDPGQGLRLIYYSQIVNDFQKGDIAEGYSVSREKKESFPLTVTSAQKNPTAFYLCASSIGNQPQHFGDGTRLSIL.

V gene TRBV7-2 combines with J gene TRBJ2-2; 10 bases fit TRBD2. The CDR3 runs 19 residues. Looked up from germline, CDR1 is SGHTA and CDR2 is FQGNSA. Losses at the gene ends were 5 bases for V and 1 base for J; bases not matched to a gene: 13. In nucleotides, the CDR3 is TGTGCCAGCAGCCCTCGGTCCAGCGGGAGGGCCGGGAACACCGGGGAGCTGTTTTTT. Translation gives CASSPRSSGRAGNTGELFF.

V gene TRBV7-2 combines with J gene TRBJ2-7; TRBD1 matches 11 bases. There are 15 residues in the CDR3. J gave up 4 bases and V 3 bases, and 5 bases lay outside the gene matches. Germline CDR1 reads SGHTA; CDR2 reads FQGNSA. The CDR3 nucleotides read TGTGCCAGCAGCTTGGGACAGGGGGTGTCGTACGAGCAGTACTTC. It translates to CASSLGQGVSYEQYF.